What follows is one TCR beta chain and its context. The entry originates in a study of shared clonotypes between healthy human individuals. As for the study in general: Donor ages ranged 18 to 49 years: a couple of women, a few men.

All donors were Caucasian adults living in Nashville, Tennessee. Generated by immunoSEQ multiplex PCR, the TCRdb table keeps only in-frame clones and is missing some. This sample has over a million clones, with roughly 97% found just once. The specimen was naive CD4+ T cells sorted from blood. As for subset: CD45RA+ positively selected. The sequence derives from a man aged 25-45 years in good health.

Here the CDR3 reads CASSWGLAGNTGELFF. CDR3 nucleotide sequence: TGTGCCAGCAGTTGGGGCCTAGCGGGCAACACCGGGGAGCTGTTTTTT. The chain joins TRBV27 to TRBJ2-2; 8 positions agree with TRBD2. With 4 bases clipped from V and 2 bases from J, the junction kept 6 bases outside the gene matches. CDR3 length: 16 residues. Germline V lookup: CDR1 MNHEY, CDR2 SMNVEV (reference sequence).